A selection of T cell receptor beta chains follows, all from one sample in a study of memory CD4+ T cells and cytomegalovirus serostatus. Sequencing was performed with immunoSEQ multiplex PCR; in TCRdb, only in-frame clones are kept and a portion is missing. This sample carries roughly 40,000 clones, about 80% of them seen once, and the ten largest clones take 1% to 1.3%. Sequencing was carried out using memory CD4+ T cells from blood. These receptors originate from an adult in good health and CMV-seronegative. CDR3s include the opening cysteine and the closing phenylalanine or tryptophan. D genes are given only for firm matches. Rows give clone size only sometimes, using once, few, many, or a class for an expanded clone.

D	size	J	V	DNA	CDR3
TRBD1	-	TRBJ1-5	TRBV29-1	TGCAGCGTCGCCGACAGGGTGGATCAGCCCCAGCATTTT	CSVADRVDQPQHF
-	-	TRBJ2-7	TRBV7-9	TGTGCCAGCAGCCTACGTACCTCCTACGAGCAGTACTTC	CASSLRTSYEQYF
-	-	TRBJ2-7	TRBV19	TGTGCCAGTAGTCCTCGTGAAGGGGGGTCCTACGAGCAGTACTTC	CASSPREGGSYEQYF
TRBD2	-	TRBJ2-5	TRBV5-1	TGCGCCAGCAGCTCGGGGACTAGCGGGGGCCAAGAGACCCAGTACTTC	CASSSGTSGGQETQYF
-	few	TRBJ1-3	TRBV2	TGTGCCAGCAGTGAAACAGGGCTAAACACCATATATTTT	CASSETGLNTIYF
TRBD2	-	TRBJ2-3	TRBV19	TGTGCCAGTAGTATAGTATCGAGACTAGCGGTGGGGACAGATACGCAGTATTTT	CASSIVSRLAVGTDTQYF
TRBD1	-	TRBJ2-2	TRBV7-8	TGTGCCAGCAGCACGGGACAGGGGGCGGGGACCGGGGAGCTGTTTTTT	CASSTGQGAGTGELFF
-	-	TRBJ2-1	TRBV11-3	TGTGCCAGCAGCTTGAGGAGGTCGGAGCAGTTCTTC	CASSLRRSEQFF
-	once	TRBJ2-5	TRBV6-1	TGTGCCAGCAATTCACGGTTCGGGGGGACCCAGTACTTC	CASNSRFGGTQYF
-	-	TRBJ2-1	TRBV7-6	TGTGCCAGCAGCCGACTAGACTGGGGGTCATACAATGAGCAGTTCTTC	CASSRLDWGSYNEQFF
TRBD1	few	TRBJ1-2	TRBV19	TGTGCCAGTACTCCAGGGGGAGACATAAACTATGGCTACACCTTC	CASTPGGDINYGYTF
-	-	TRBJ1-5	TRBV4-3	TGCGCCAGCAGCCCACACACGGATCAGCCCCAGCATTTT	CASSPHTDQPQHF
-	-	TRBJ1-2	TRBV7-9	TGTGCCAGCAGCTACCTCCGGGGGGGCCGGGATGGCTACACCTTC	CASSYLRGGRDGYTF
-	-	TRBJ2-7	TRBV6-5	TGTGCCAGCAGTCCTCTAGGCGGGACCTCCTACGAGCAGTACTTC	CASSPLGGTSYEQYF
-	-	TRBJ1-4	TRBV7-5	TGTGTCAGAAGCCCCGTTCAGCTATTAAATGAAAAACTGTTTTTT	CVRSPVQLLNEKLFF
-	-	TRBJ1-5	TRBV2	TGTGCGAGCGGCGGCAGCAATCAGCCCCAGCATTTT	CASGGSNQPQHF